This T cell receptor (beta chain) was recovered during a study of T cells in Graves' hyperthyroidism and ophthalmopathy. The study's findings and limits: Blood shared most expanded thyroid clonotypes above 0.001. A model of 13 V-J features distinguished ophthalmopathy from stable hyperthyroidism.

Amplified regions were TCR beta CDR3 sequences from RNA transcripts. First-round RT-PCR with HTBI primers amplified the TCR CDR3 region. TCRdb passed the multiplex PCR reads through MiXCR, listing each CDR3 protein once. The sample includes about 500,000 distinct CDR3 sequences, 15% to 20% of them seen just once. Germline V CDR1 and CDR2: SGHTA, FQGNSA. V dropped 5 bases and J dropped 4 bases, with 14 bases sitting between them. The CDR3 spans 14 residues. Fresh peripheral blood, around 10 ml, yielded the PBMCs. This clonotype was recorded many times. Its target is not known. The chain couples TRBV7-2 to TRBJ2-5; D assignment may be TRBD1 or TRBD2 (6 bases each). What was sequenced was blood. This sequence originates from a woman aged 30 to 39 with Graves' ophthalmopathy. The CDR3 protein is CASSSPGAGETQYF. The CDR3, as DNA: TGTGCCAGCAGCAGCCCGGGGGCGGGAGAGACCCAGTACTTC.